This T cell receptor beta chain was identified during a study of T cell responses to AZD1222 COVID-19 vaccine. The germline V and J ends were trimmed by 0 bases and 6 bases, with 3 bases remaining between them. Germline V CDR1 and CDR2: LGHDT, YNNKEL (reference sequence). The CDR3 extends over 11 amino acids. Profiled with immunoSEQ multiplex PCR; TCRdb holds only in-frame clones, not every one. The sample lists about 140,000 clones, around 88% occurring once. This clone was observed once. The source material was peripheral blood, sampled on day 0 of AZD1222 vaccination. This TCR was recovered from an adult in good health. The chain links TRBV3-1 (or the pseudogene TRBV3-2) to TRBJ2-7; no clear D gene. The CDR3, as DNA: TGTGCCAGCAGCCAAGAACTCGAGCAGTACTTC. This encodes CASSQELEQYF.